This TCR beta chain stems from a study of CD8+ T cells in alopecia areata. Reverse transcribed after extraction, RNA yielded cDNA as the sequencing template. Clones were sequenced by immunoSEQ multiplex PCR, and TCRdb holds only the in-frame ones, with some missing. The sample gives under 65,000 clones, roughly 46% of which show up once; approximately 50% is in the top ten. The CDR3 totals 11 residues. Germline-derived CDR1 and CDR2 are SQVTM and ANQGSEA. V was clipped by 7 bases and J by 2 bases, with 5 bases between them. This clone was seen only a few times. The V gene is TRBV29-1, the J gene TRBJ2-2, with D unclear. Specimen: NKG2D-low CD8+ T cells sorted from blood. The TCR comes from a human donor with alopecia areata. CDR3 sequence: CSALNTGELFF. In nucleotides, the CDR3 is TGCAGCGCCCTTAACACCGGGGAGCTGTTTTTT.